Each of the 31 T cell receptor beta chains below was sequenced from the same sample in a study of blood T cells in healthy people across ages. Next came a second PCR, run for roughly 6 to 11 cycles, which used a sample-barcoded 5' primer along with a J-beta primer mix. A single record per CDR3 protein comes from TCRdb applying MiXCR to the 5' RACE reads. Here the sample spans about 970,000 distinct CDR3 sequences, roughly half being singletons. The sample comprised blood. The receptors here all came from a woman aged 55-69 years in good health.

Ten or more counts support this clonotype. The V call is TRBV3-1, the J call TRBJ2-1, with D possibly matching TRBD2 (5 bases). Trimming left V 0 bases short and J 5 bases short, with 14 bases between. The length of the CDR3 is 16 residues. Germline assignment: CDR1 LGHDT and CDR2 YNNKEL (reference sequence). The CDR3 here is CASSQESGRANNEQFF. CDR3 sequence (DNA): TGTGCCAGCAGCCAAGAGAGCGGACGGGCGAACAATGAGCAGTTCTTC.

The table lists this clonotype with a few counts. V and J are TRBV20-1 and TRBJ1-5, with TRBD1 matching over 7 bases. Germline V gene data show CDR1 as DFQATT and CDR2 as SNEGSKA (reference sequence). This CDR3 contains 14 residues. The ends lost 6 bases at V and 1 base at J; junction bases unmatched: 6. CDR3 in amino acids: CSADKTGSNQPQHF. For the CDR3, the DNA is TGCAGTGCCGATAAGACAGGGAGCAATCAGCCCCAGCATTTT.

This clonotype was recorded a few times. The chain is built from TRBV11-1 and TRBJ2-1; 7 bases map to TRBD2. Unmatched junction bases numbered 12, after V lost 6 bases and J lost 4 bases. Germline V gives CDR1 SGHAT, CDR2 FQDESV (reference sequence). The CDR3 has 16 amino acids. The CDR3 spells CASRVSASGFYNEQFF. CDR3 DNA: TGTGCCAGCAGGGTGTCGGCTAGCGGATTTTACAATGAGCAGTTCTTC.

This clonotype has only a few counts. V and J are TRBV28 and TRBJ2-2, with D hard to call. There are 13 residues in the CDR3. Trimming pared 5 bases from V and 5 bases from J, leaving 9 bases between. Germline assignment: CDR1 MDHEN and CDR2 SYDVKM. The CDR3 DNA reads TGTGCCAGCAGTACCCTACCTACCGGGGAGCTGTTTTTT. Protein sequence: CASSTLPTGELFF.

This chain links TRBV7-2 with TRBJ2-7, with 9 bases matching TRBD1. CDR1 is SGHTA and CDR2 is FQGNSA in the germline V gene. V gave up 5 bases and J gave up 4 bases; unmatched junction bases: 6. This CDR3 region has 14 residues. The CDR3 DNA sequence: TGTGCCAGCAGCAGGACAGGGGACCTATACGAGCAGTACGTC. Protein sequence: CASSRTGDLYEQYV.

The chain uses TRBV6-2 or TRBV6-3 and TRBJ2-7; 11 bases line up with TRBD2. Germline CDR1 MNHEY, CDR2 SVGEGT. The CDR3 has 15 amino acids. The V and J ends lost 2 bases and 2 bases, in that order; junction bases with no gene match: 2. The CDR3 region has the DNA TGTGCCAGCAGTTACGAACTAGCGGGAGCCTACGAGCAGTACTTC. This codes for CASSYELAGAYEQYF.

The chain is built from TRBV7-2 and TRBJ2-1; TRBD1 or TRBD2 may be the D gene (5 bases each). Trimming cost V 1 base and J 0 bases, with 16 bases left between them. The CDR3 spans 18 residues. Per germline, CDR1 SGHTA and CDR2 FQGNSA. CDR3 loop: CASSLGPQGVRSYNEQFF. CDR3 DNA sequence: TGTGCCAGCAGCTTAGGCCCCCAGGGAGTTCGCTCCTACAATGAGCAGTTCTTC. Using reference TRBV7-2 and TRBJ2-1 for the parts outside the CDR3, the full variable domain is GAGVSQSPSNKVTEKGKDVELRCDPISGHTALYWYRQSLGQGLEFLIYFQGNSAPDKSGLPSDRFSAERTGGSVSTLTIQRTQQEDSAVYLCASSLGPQGVRSYNEQFFGPGTRLTVL.

The chain joins TRBV2 to TRBJ2-6; the D is unclear. Germline lookup yields CDR1 SNHLY and CDR2 FYNNEI. V was shortened by 5 bases and J by 0 bases, with 5 bases between the two germline ends. The CDR3 runs 14 residues. CDR3 protein: CASSPHSGANVLTF. In DNA form, the CDR3 reads TGTGCCAGCAGTCCCCACTCTGGGGCCAACGTCCTGACTTTC. Full variable domain (missing parts from reference TRBV2 and TRBJ2-6): EPEVTQTPSHQVTQMGQEVILRCVPISNHLYFYWYRQILGQKVEFLVSFYNNEISEKSEIFDDQFSVERPDGSNFTLKIRSTKLEDSAMYFCASSPHSGANVLTFGAGSRLTVL.

The chain is built from TRBV15 and TRBJ2-7, with unresolved D. V dropped 0 bases and J dropped 0 bases, with 12 bases sitting between them. This CDR3 has 16 amino acids. Per the germline V gene, CDR1 is LNHNV and CDR2 is YYDKDF (reference sequence). CDR3 protein: CATSRDLGTASYEQYF. The CDR3 bases are TGTGCCACCAGCAGAGATCTGGGAACAGCCTCCTACGAGCAGTACTTC.

The chain couples TRBV5-1 to TRBJ2-1, with 9 bases aligning to TRBD1. CDR1 SGHRS and CDR2 YFSETQ come from the germline V gene. The CDR3 consists of 16 residues. V shed 2 bases and J 6 bases; nucleotides not matched to a gene: 9. The CDR3 protein is CASSLISGTGSNEQFF. CDR3 DNA sequence: TGCGCCAGCAGCTTAATTTCCGGGACAGGGTCCAATGAGCAGTTCTTC.

The chain employs TRBV7-2 and TRBJ1-6; D uncertain. The CDR3 has 12 residues. Looked up from germline, CDR1 is SGHTA and CDR2 is FQGNSA. The V gene lost 1 base and the J gene lost 16 bases, with 11 bases spanning the gap. CDR3 amino acids: CASSLGGRELHF. For the CDR3, the DNA is TGTGCCAGCAGCTTAGGGGGTAGGGAGCTCCACTTT.

V gene TRBV4-3 combines with J gene TRBJ1-1; D ambiguous. Germline loops: CDR1 LGHNA, CDR2 YSLEER. With 2 bases removed from V and 0 bases from J, the gap between germline ends came to 7 bases. The CDR3 is 14 amino acids. The CDR3 DNA reads as TGCGCCAGCAGCCAATGGACGGTGAACACTGAAGCTTTCTTT. Its translation is CASSQWTVNTEAFF.

This clonotype showed up just a few times. V usage is TRBV6-1 and J usage is TRBJ2-7; TRBD2 matches 9 bases. The CDR3 runs to 15 residues. J was trimmed by 3 bases and V by 4 bases; bases with no gene match: 7. From germline, CDR1 is MNHNS and CDR2 SASEGT. CDR3 DNA: TGTGCCAGCAGTGGGCTGGGACTAGCCTACTACGAGCAGTACTTC. This translates into CASSGLGLAYYEQYF.

Only one count was recorded for this clonotype. This rearrangement joins TRBV3-1 to TRBJ2-3; TRBD2 is a possible D gene (5 bases). This CDR3 spans 15 amino acids. Germline-derived CDR1 and CDR2 are LGHDT and YNNKEL (reference sequence). Trimming shortened V by 1 base and J by 2 bases, and 10 bases separated the two germline ends. CDR3 in DNA: TGTGCCAGCAGCCAAGGACTATCTTCCACAGATACGCAGTATTTT. This translates into CASSQGLSSTDTQYF.

In nucleotides, the CDR3 is TGTGCCAGCAGCTTAACAGGGAGTGATGAAAAACTGTTTTTT. As protein: CASSLTGSDEKLFF. The rearrangement joins TRBV11-2 to TRBJ1-4; TRBD1 might be the D (6 bases). Trimming cost V 2 bases and J 6 bases, with 10 bases left between them. The CDR3 has 14 residues. The germline CDR1 and CDR2 sequences are SGHAT and FQNNGV.

The chain carries TRBV12-3 or TRBV12-4 and TRBJ1-2, with no clear D. The germline V and J ends were trimmed by 2 bases and 5 bases, with 9 bases remaining between them. The length of the CDR3 is 13 residues. CDR3 amino acids: CASSLMQLYGYTF. The CDR3 DNA is TGTGCCAGCAGTTTAATGCAGTTATATGGCTACACCTTC.

To note about this clonotype: One end of the junction varies from germline; a read error may be responsible. The rearrangement uses TRBV6-2 or TRBV6-3 and TRBJ1-2, with TRBD1 matching over 9 bases. Germline V gene lookup returns CDR1 MNHEY and CDR2 SVGEGT. The CDR3 spans 14 residues. The CDR3 DNA follows: TGTGCCGGCAGTTACGGGACAGGGAGTGGCGGCTACACCTTC. This translates into CAGSYGTGSGGYTF.

This chain uses TRBV10-3 with TRBJ2-7, with 10 positions matching TRBD2. The germline CDR1 and CDR2 sequences are ENHRY and SYGVKD. V dropped 6 bases and J dropped 3; count of bases not matched to a gene: 5. There are 14 residues in the CDR3. CDR3 DNA sequence: TGTGCCATCAGGGCCGGGACTAGCGACTACGAGCAGTACTTC. Protein product: CAIRAGTSDYEQYF.

This clonotype was seen more than once but under ten times. The J gene is TRBJ1-2, the V gene TRBV12-3 or TRBV12-4, with TRBD1 as a possible D gene (6 bases). The V end was cut by 5 bases, the J end by 7 bases, with 14 bases between. This CDR3 has 13 amino acids. The CDR3 DNA reads TGTGCCAGCAGTCGGGGAGGACAGTTTGGCTACACCTTC. Translating gives CASSRGGQFGYTF.

This clonotype was picked up a small number of times. V is TRBV4-2 and J is TRBJ2-3; D uncertain. The germline gives CDR1 LGHNA, CDR2 YNFKEQ. This CDR3 has 13 amino acids. V lost 4 bases to trimming and J lost 5 bases, with 10 bases between them. DNA for the CDR3: TGTGCCAGCAGCCTAGAATCCCGAGATACGCAGTATTTT. It is translated as CASSLESRDTQYF.

On this clonotype: At one end the junction does not follow the germline gene, possibly because of a read error. The CDR3 DNA is TGTGCCAGCAGTTACACCGGACAGAATTCGCCCCTCCACTTT. It translates to CASSYTGQNSPLHF. V is TRBV6-5 and J is TRBJ1-6, with D perhaps TRBD1 (6 bases). The CDR3 has 14 residues. From germline, CDR1 is MNHEY and CDR2 SVGAGI.

This clonotype was counted between two and nine times. This chain links TRBV4-3 with TRBJ2-5; a weak D match, TRBD2 (6 bases). Per germline, CDR1 LGHNA and CDR2 YSLEER. Trimming left V 3 bases short and J 3 bases short, with 8 bases between. The CDR3 loop spans 13 amino acids. The CDR3 region has the DNA TGCGCCAGCAGCCACGGAGGGGAAGAGACCCAGTACTTC. This translates into CASSHGGEETQYF.

The chain has TRBV27 and TRBJ1-5; D unresolved. This CDR3 comprises 14 residues. Germline V lookup: CDR1 MNHEY, CDR2 SMNVEV (reference sequence). V lost 5 bases and J lost 5, with 13 bases in between. The CDR3 loop reads CASSPRSRDQPQHF. CDR3 sequence (DNA): TGTGCCAGCAGTCCAAGGAGCCGGGATCAGCCCCAGCATTTT.

The chain carries TRBV28 and TRBJ1-2; the match to TRBD1 covers 7 bases. The CDR3 loop spans 16 amino acids. In germline, CDR1 is MDHEN, CDR2 SYDVKM. V shed 4 bases, J shed 6 bases, and the junction held 14 bases outside the gene matches. The CDR3 spells CASSSWGKQGTDGYTF. CDR3 nucleotide sequence: TGTGCCAGCAGTTCATGGGGGAAACAGGGGACGGATGGCTACACCTTC.

J is TRBJ2-7 and V is TRBV6-2 or TRBV6-3; 7 bases are shared with TRBD1. Unmatched junction bases numbered 10, after V lost 4 bases and J lost 1 base. Germline lookup yields CDR1 MNHEY and CDR2 SVGEGT. The CDR3 totals 16 residues. This chain's CDR3 is CASSSYRDSLSYEQYF. The CDR3 DNA is TGTGCCAGCAGTTCATACCGGGACAGCCTTTCCTACGAGCAGTACTTC.

This clonotype was seen only a few times. The chain uses TRBV5-1 and TRBJ1-2; the D is unclear. CDR1 is SGHRS, CDR2 YFSETQ, per germline. The CDR3 loop spans 11 amino acids. The germline V and J ends were trimmed by 5 bases and 8 bases, with 10 bases remaining between them. The CDR3 sequence is CASSDGEGYTF. Here the CDR3 DNA reads TGCGCCAGCAGTGACGGGGAAGGCTACACCTTC. The full variable domain, in which reference TRBV5-1 and TRBJ1-2 provide the parts outside the CDR3, is KAGVTQTPRYLIKTRGQQVTLSCSPISGHRSVSWYQQTPGQGLQFLFEYFSETQRNKGNFPGRFSGRQFSNSRSEMNVSTLELGDSALYLCASSDGEGYTFGSGTRLTVV.

The V and J genes are TRBV27 and TRBJ2-5; TRBD2 matches 12 bases. This CDR3 contains 15 residues. Germline-derived CDR1 and CDR2 are MNHEY and SMNVEV (reference sequence). V shed 6 bases and J 5 bases; nucleotides not matched to a gene: 7. Here the CDR3 reads CASRTGLAGGETQYF. In nucleotides, the CDR3 is TGTGCCAGCAGGACAGGGCTAGCGGGAGGGGAGACCCAGTACTTC.

The chain employs TRBV4-1 and TRBJ2-7, with D possibly called TRBD1 or TRBD2 (5 bases each). The CDR3 runs 17 residues. Germline CDR1 is MGHRA and CDR2 is YSYEKL. The ends were cut back, 3 bases at V and 6 bases at J, with 24 bases in the middle. This chain's CDR3 is CASSQPTGSHLQGEQYF. DNA of the CDR3: TGCGCCAGCAGCCAGCCAACTGGGAGTCACCTCCAGGGCGAGCAGTACTTC.

The CDR3 nucleotides read TGTGCCATCCAGGGATCCGGGTGGGAGCAGTACTTC. This translates into CAIQGSGWEQYF. The V and J genes are TRBV10-3 and TRBJ2-7, with D tentatively TRBD1 (5 bases). The CDR3 sequence is 12 residues long. CDR1 ENHRY and CDR2 SYGVKD come from the germline V gene. Between the trimmed V and J ends, which lost 8 bases and 7 bases, there was a span of 15 bases.

The rearrangement links TRBV7-3 to TRBJ2-7; 8 nucleotides agree with TRBD1. CDR1 is SGHTA and CDR2 is FQGTGA in the germline V gene. Trimming took 5 bases from V and 6 from J; bases not matched to a gene: 9. This CDR3 contains 14 residues. Here the CDR3 reads CASSQSDRGTEQYF. CDR3 nucleotide sequence: TGTGCCAGCAGCCAATCCGACAGGGGTACCGAGCAGTACTTC.

The V gene is TRBV20-1, the J gene TRBJ2-5; D possibly uses TRBD1 or TRBD2 (5 bases each). Germline lookup yields CDR1 DFQATT and CDR2 SNEGSKA (reference sequence). V was pared by 7 bases and J by 6 bases, with 9 bases between. The CDR3 has 10 residues. In DNA form, the CDR3 reads TGCAGTGGGGGGATCCAGACCCAGTACTTC. Protein sequence: CSGGIQTQYF.